The 20 T cell receptor beta chains below were found in one sample sequenced in a study of cytomegalovirus exposure and HLA in healthy donors (TCRdb year 2017). Library generation was performed with the immunoSEQ multiplex PCR assay. A mixture of 60 forward primers for TCR Vbeta segments and 13 reverse primers for TCR Jbeta segments was used in the multiplex PCR. TCRdb holds this immuneACCESS table with in-frame rearrangements only. Some clones are missing; in checked studies, unresolved V genes explain under half, and the rest has no known cause. This sample has 150,000 to 200,000 clones in its table, and about four fifths of those were observed once. The ten largest clones represent 1.5% to 2% of the sample. Sequencing used PBMCs. Receptors originate from a man younger than 30 in good health and CMV-seronegative.

The V and J genes are TRBV7-3 and TRBJ2-1; 9 nucleotides match TRBD2. This CDR3 has 15 residues. The J segment lost 4 bases and the V segment lost 2 bases, leaving 3 bases of the junction unmatched. Germline V gene sequence: CDR1 SGHTA, CDR2 FQGTGA. CDR3 loop: CASSLRLAGYNEQFF. The CDR3 nucleotides read TGTGCCAGCAGCTTACGCCTAGCGGGGTACAATGAGCAGTTCTTC.

The chain links TRBV6-7 to TRBJ1-2, with 12 positions matching TRBD1. TRBV6-7 is reported as an ORF; its role is uncertain. There are 17 residues in the CDR3. V lost 2 bases, J lost 4 bases, and 8 bases stayed unmatched. In nucleotides, the CDR3 is TGTGCCAGCAGTTACCTCATAGGGACAGGGGGCATCTATGGCTACACCTTC. This codes for CASSYLIGTGGIYGYTF.

The chain combines TRBV21-1 with TRBJ2-1; whether TRBD2, the table's D call, matches the DNA was not checked. TRBV21-1 is annotated as a pseudogene. The CDR3 sequence is 21 residues long. As DNA, the CDR3 is TGTGCCAGCAGCAAAGACCTCTCACTAGCGGGAGACCCCAACTCCTACAATGAGCAGTTCTTC. Translated: CASSKDLSLAGDPNSYNEQFF.

The chain carries TRBV30 and TRBJ2-7, with 7 positions matching TRBD1. The CDR3 has 12 residues. Germline CDR1 GTSNPN, CDR2 SVGIG (reference sequence). The V and J ends lost 4 bases and 6 bases, in that order; junction bases with no gene match: 6. CDR3 in amino acids: CAWMTGSGEQYF. CDR3 DNA: TGTGCCTGGATGACAGGGTCTGGCGAGCAGTACTTC.

The rearrangement links TRBV5-1 to TRBJ1-4, with a possible D match to TRBD1 (5 bases). CDR1 is SGHRS and CDR2 is YFSETQ in the germline V gene. The CDR3 runs 15 residues. V dropped 0 bases and J dropped 8 bases, with 14 bases sitting between them. In nucleotides, the CDR3 is TGCGCCAGCAGCTTGGGGTCGGGCGGGGGAGAAAAACTGTTTTTT. Protein product: CASSLGSGGGEKLFF.

The chain carries TRBV13 and TRBJ2-5; TRBD2 matches 11 bases. After removal of 2 bases from V and 4 bases from J, the junction contained 24 bases not matched to a gene. This CDR3 is 22 amino acids long. Germline lookup yields CDR1 PRHDT and CDR2 FYEKMQ (reference sequence). Written as DNA, the CDR3 is TGTGCCAGCAGCTTAAGGAGATTAACCACCGAGAGAGCTAGCGGGGGGAGAGAGACCCAGTACTTC. Its translation: CASSLRRLTTERASGGRETQYF.

This clone was seen a single time. V gene TRBV5-5 combines with J gene TRBJ2-5, with 10 nucleotides matching TRBD2. This CDR3 spans 18 amino acids. Per germline, CDR1 SGHKS and CDR2 YYEKEE (reference sequence). V shed 4 bases and J 3 bases; nucleotides not matched to a gene: 15. Written as DNA, the CDR3 is TGTGCCAGCAGCGTCCCGATTAGGCTAGCGGGAGCGGAAGAGACCCAGTACTTC. It codes for CASSVPIRLAGAEETQYF. Full variable domain (remainder filled in from reference TRBV5-5 and TRBJ2-5): DAGVTQSPTHLIKTRGQQVTLRCSPISGHKSVSWYQQVLGQGPQFIFQYYEKEERGRGNFPDRFSARQFPNYSSELNVNALLLGDSALYLCASSVPIRLAGAEETQYFGPGTRLLVL.

This clone was seen only once. This chain joins TRBV19 and TRBJ2-2, with D maybe TRBD2 (6 bases). The germline CDR1 and CDR2 sequences are LNHDA and SQIVND (reference sequence). V lost 6 bases and J 5 bases, leaving 13 bases between the germline ends. The CDR3 contains 14 residues. CDR3 amino acids: CASRTGVHTGELFF. CDR3 bases: TGTGCCAGTAGAACGGGAGTCCATACCGGGGAGCTGTTTTTT.

V usage is TRBV18 and J usage is TRBJ2-7; weak D call: TRBD2 (6 bases). Germline CDR1 reads KGHSH; CDR2 reads LQKENI. Trimming pared 6 bases from V and 7 bases from J, leaving 22 bases between. This CDR3 is built from 15 residues. The CDR3 DNA reads TGTGCCAGCTCTTCCAACGCAGGGTACGGGGGAGAGCAGTACTTC. This codes for CASSSNAGYGGEQYF.

The J gene is TRBJ1-5, the V gene TRBV4-3, with D tentatively TRBD1 (6 bases). V lost 4 bases, J lost 5 bases, and 18 bases lay in between. This CDR3 has 16 residues. Germline V gene lookup returns CDR1 LGHNA and CDR2 YSLEER. CDR3 in amino acids: CASSPQAKTGDQPQHF. In DNA, the CDR3 is TGCGCCAGCAGCCCGCAAGCGAAGACAGGTGATCAGCCCCAGCATTTT.

In this sample, this clone turned up once. The CDR3 is CASSLGAENQPQHF. CDR3 DNA sequence: TGTGCCAGCAGCTTAGGAGCGGAAAATCAGCCCCAGCATTTT. The chain recombines TRBV7-6 with TRBJ1-5; D not certain. The germline CDR1 and CDR2 sequences are SGHVS and FNYEAQ. The CDR3 totals 14 residues. V gave up 1 base and J gave up 4 bases, with 8 bases separating them.

The rearrangement links TRBV7-8 to TRBJ1-5; a weak D match, TRBD1 (6 bases). This CDR3 has 22 amino acids. V shed 4 bases and J shed 0 bases, with 31 bases lying between them. Germline values: CDR1 SGHVS, CDR2 FQNEAQ. CDR3 coding DNA: TGTGCCAGCAGCTCAGGGCCCCTACAGGGATCTGGATCAGGATATAGCAATCAGCCCCAGCATTTT. Amino acid sequence: CASSSGPLQGSGSGYSNQPQHF.

This clone was detected once. The rearrangement links TRBV2 to TRBJ2-3; tentatively, D is TRBD1 (5 bases). This CDR3 spans 14 amino acids. Germline V CDR1 and CDR2: SNHLY, FYNNEI. Trimming took off 4 bases at V and 4 bases at J, with 12 bases between the two ends. The CDR3 DNA sequence: TGTGCCAGCAGTGGGCAGGGCCGGGCAGATACGCAGTATTTT. It encodes CASSGQGRADTQYF.

This clone was recorded once. The chain employs TRBV10-3 and TRBJ1-4; D is ambiguous. V was cut by 4 bases and J by 3 bases, with 6 bases left in between. Germline CDR1 is ENHRY and CDR2 is SYGVKD. The CDR3 runs to 13 residues. The CDR3 DNA follows: TGTGCCATCAGTGTTTCAGCTAATGAAAAACTGTTTTTT. Amino acid sequence: CAISVSANEKLFF.

The J gene is TRBJ1-5, the V gene TRBV27; 8 bases line up with TRBD1. CDR1 MNHEY and CDR2 SMNVEV come from the germline V gene (reference sequence). The junction had 7 bases not matched to a gene; V was cut back by 2 bases and J by 7 bases. This CDR3 region has 15 residues. The CDR3 nucleotides are TGTGCCAGCAGTTTAGCAGGACAGGGAAGCCAGCCCCAGCATTTT. Amino acids: CASSLAGQGSQPQHF.

The gene calls are TRBV19 and TRBJ1-5; D possibly corresponds to TRBD1 (6 bases). Trimming removed 5 bases at V and 6 bases at J, with 17 bases between. Looked up from germline, CDR1 is LNHDA and CDR2 is SQIVND (reference sequence). The CDR3 covers 15 residues. CDR3 sequence: CASSLGGRRGQPQHF. The CDR3 coding sequence is TGTGCCAGTAGTTTGGGGGGGCGGAGGGGTCAGCCCCAGCATTTT. Full variable domain (rest looked up from reference TRBV19 and TRBJ1-5): DGGITQSPKYLFRKEGQNVTLSCEQNLNHDAMYWYRQDPGQGLRLIYYSQIVNDFQKGDIAEGYSVSREKKESFPLTVTSAQKNPTAFYLCASSLGGRRGQPQHFGDGTRLSIL.

This clone was observed a few times. This chain joins TRBV21-1 and TRBJ1-5; the table's D call, TRBD1, has no DNA check behind it. TRBV21-1 counts as a pseudogene. This CDR3 has 16 residues. CDR3 loop: CASSKNGTTQNQPQHF. The DNA for the CDR3 is TGTGCCAGCAGCAAAAATGGGACAACTCAAAATCAGCCCCAGCATTTT.

This clone came up a few times. The V and J genes are TRBV7-2 and TRBJ2-1; the D is unclear. Germline CDR1 and CDR2: SGHTA and FQGNSA. This CDR3 contains 12 residues. Between the trimmed V and J ends, which lost 2 bases and 10 bases, there was a span of 9 bases. As DNA, the CDR3 is TGTGCCAGCAGCTTAAGGCCGACAGAGCAGTTCTTC. Translating it yields CASSLRPTEQFF.

The rearrangement joins TRBV5-1 to TRBJ2-7; 12 bases are shared with TRBD2. This CDR3 spans 15 amino acids. Germline V gene data show CDR1 as SGHRS and CDR2 as YFSETQ. J gave up 3 bases and V 5 bases, and 6 bases lay outside the gene matches. This CDR3 is CASRVGLAGSYEQYF. CDR3 coding DNA: TGCGCCAGCAGGGTCGGACTAGCGGGGAGCTACGAGCAGTACTTC. Full variable domain (outside the CDR3, taken from reference TRBV5-1 and TRBJ2-7): KAGVTQTPRYLIKTRGQQVTLSCSPISGHRSVSWYQQTPGQGLQFLFEYFSETQRNKGNFPGRFSGRQFSNSRSEMNVSTLELGDSALYLCASRVGLAGSYEQYFGPGTRLTVT.

This clone was seen only a few times. The chain is built from TRBV4-3 and TRBJ1-1; D might be TRBD1 (6 bases). Trimming stripped 4 bases from V and 5 bases from J, with 11 bases between. Germline CDR1 is LGHNA and CDR2 is YSLEER. CDR3 length equals 13 residues. In DNA form, the CDR3 reads TGCGCCAGCAGCCTTTTCAGGGGTACTGAAGCTTTCTTT. Protein: CASSLFRGTEAFF.